Listed here are 20 T cell receptor beta chains from one sample, sequenced in a study of CXCR3-negative and CXCR3-positive naive CD8 T cells. UMI-labeled TRB cDNA libraries were prepared by 5' RACE. TCRdb re-called the 5' RACE reads, yielding one record per CDR3 amino acid sequence without DNA. The sample is made up of approximately 66,000 distinct CDR3 sequences, and the top ten hold approximately 1.5% of it. Sequences were obtained from naive CXCR3- CD8+ T cells from blood. Regarding subset: CD45RO-CCR7+CD27+CD95- naive CD8+ T cells lacking CXCR3 (TNR3-). The receptors originated from a human donor in good health. Some clones in this sample may be carry-over from other donors' samples.

The chain combines TRBV18 with TRBJ2-1; as DNA is missing, the TRBD2 call by TCRdb cannot be tested. The CDR3 has 19 residues. Germline lookup yields CDR1 KGHSH and CDR2 LQKENI. CDR3 residues: CASSLRRLAGLELYNEQFF.

The chain's CDR3 is CASSLVVRGSPLHF. This rearrangement joins TRBV7-9 to TRBJ1-6; there is no DNA to check the TCRdb D call of TRBD1. CDR1 SEHNR and CDR2 FQNEAQ come from the germline V gene (reference sequence). This CDR3 is built from 14 residues.

The chain uses TRBV6-2 or TRBV6-3 and TRBJ2-1. The CDR3 extends over 13 amino acids. Germline V lookup: CDR1 MNHEY, CDR2 SVGEGT. The CDR3 protein is CASSYGLHNEQFF.

V is TRBV20-1 and J is TRBJ1-1; TCRdb outputs TRBD1, but without DNA this stays unchecked. CDR1 is DFQATT, CDR2 SNEGSKA, per germline (reference sequence). The CDR3 contains 17 residues. CDR3 sequence reads: CSARGQSDPTSDTEAFF.

J is TRBJ2-5 and V is TRBV27; TCRdb's assignment of TRBD1 cannot be checked, as there is no DNA. The germline CDR1 and CDR2 sequences are MNHEY and SMNVEV (reference sequence). This CDR3 has 14 amino acids. CDR3 amino acids: CASSFGGQQETQYF.

This chain uses TRBV11-2 with TRBJ1-1. The CDR3 sequence is 16 residues long. Germline assignment: CDR1 SGHAT and CDR2 FQNNGV. The CDR3 is CASSLGVLGYDTEAFF. Full variable domain (remainder filled in from reference TRBV11-2 and TRBJ1-1): EAGVAQSPRYKIIEKRQSVAFWCNPISGHATLYWYQQILGQGPKLLIQFQNNGVVDDSQLPKDRFSAERLKGVDSTLKIQPAKLEDSAVYLCASSLGVLGYDTEAFFGQGTRLTVV.

The chain uses TRBV6-5 and TRBJ2-2. This CDR3 is built from 15 residues. Germline-derived CDR1 and CDR2 are MNHEY and SVGAGI. CDR3 in amino acids: CASSSFGDYTGELFF.

V is TRBV29-1 and J is TRBJ2-2; TCRdb gives TRBD2 as the D gene, but with no DNA this cannot be confirmed. There are 18 residues in the CDR3. Germline-derived CDR1 and CDR2 are SQVTM and ANQGSEA. The CDR3 protein is CSVEVRFGLAGSPGELFF.

The rearrangement links TRBV6-2 or TRBV6-3 to TRBJ2-2; the TCRdb D gene call, TRBD1, has no DNA to confirm it. This CDR3 has 15 amino acids. In germline, CDR1 is MNHEY, CDR2 SVGEGT. CDR3 residues: CASSYGGENTGELFF.

The chain is built from TRBV6-5 and TRBJ2-1; the D call from TCRdb, TRBD2, cannot be confirmed without DNA. The germline gives CDR1 MNHEY, CDR2 SVGAGI. The CDR3 extends over 20 amino acids. CDR3 region: CASSNWGTSGGGIAVNEQFF.

The CDR3 sequence: CSVEVVSDSYEQYF. The chain is built from TRBV29-1 and TRBJ2-7; TCRdb gives TRBD2 as the D gene, but with no DNA this cannot be confirmed. This CDR3 contains 14 residues. CDR1 and CDR2 from the germline V gene are SQVTM and ANQGSEA.

V and J are TRBV5-5 and TRBJ2-7; TCRdb proposes TRBD2, but this gene call is untestable without DNA. Germline CDR1 is SGHKS and CDR2 is YYEKEE (reference sequence). The CDR3 covers 16 residues. The CDR3: CASSGLAGGPYYEQYF.

The chain uses TRBV6-6 and TRBJ2-7; TCRdb reports TRBD2, a call that lacks DNA to check it against. Germline CDR1 reads MNHNY; CDR2 reads SVGAGI (reference sequence). CDR3 length: 14 amino acids. The CDR3 spells CASSYSPESYEQYF.

The chain couples TRBV4-1 to TRBJ2-5; the D gene TCRdb calls, TRBD2, cannot be checked with no DNA. Germline V gene data show CDR1 as MGHRA and CDR2 as YSYEKL. This CDR3 contains 20 residues. The CDR3 sequence is CASSQSRHLKASGSSETQYF.

The rearrangement links TRBV14 to TRBJ2-7; TCRdb designates TRBD2, a call that cannot be tested without DNA. Per germline, CDR1 SGHDN and CDR2 FVKESK. The CDR3 consists of 16 residues. The CDR3 reads CASSHWEDSSSYEQYF.

This chain connects TRBV7-9 to TRBJ2-3; TCRdb gives TRBD1 as the D gene, but with no DNA this cannot be confirmed. The CDR3 runs 17 residues. Germline assignment: CDR1 SEHNR and CDR2 FQNEAQ (reference sequence). CDR3 in amino acids: CASSLNRDRGGTDTQYF.

V and J are TRBV29-1 and TRBJ2-2; the TRBD2 assignment by TCRdb is unverifiable without DNA. CDR1 is SQVTM and CDR2 is ANQGSEA in the germline V gene. The CDR3 sequence is 16 residues long. This chain's CDR3 is CSAPVTSGGATGELFF.

The CDR3: CASSQARGTEAFF. V usage is TRBV4-3 and J usage is TRBJ1-1; TCRdb lists TRBD1, though no DNA is available to test this call. CDR1 and CDR2 (germline): LGHNA, YSLEER. CDR3 length equals 13 residues.

The V gene is TRBV28, the J gene TRBJ2-7; TCRdb's assignment of TRBD2 cannot be checked, as there is no DNA. Per germline, CDR1 MDHEN and CDR2 SYDVKM. The CDR3 length is 14 residues. CDR3 in amino acids: CASRVLAGGYEQYF.

This chain connects TRBV6-6 to TRBJ2-7. Germline CDR1 MNHNY, CDR2 SVGAGI (reference sequence). The CDR3 loop spans 13 amino acids. CDR3 sequence reads: CASSYLHTYEQYF.